Sequencing of this T cell receptor (beta chain) was carried out in a study of control samples from healthy donors and cancer patients. Libraries were prepared by immunoSEQ multiplex PCR; TCRdb keeps only in-frame clonotypes and omits some of them. The sample has some 130,000 clones, 90% seen once. V lost 4 bases, J lost 8 bases, and 5 bases stayed unmatched. Germline V gene sequence: CDR1 SGHRS, CDR2 YFSETQ. The CDR3 extends over 13 amino acids. This TCR was sampled from a man in his forties in good health. The sequenced sample consisted of blood. The gene calls are TRBV5-1 and TRBJ1-2; 10 positions match TRBD1. The CDR3 region is CASSHGQGGGYTF. In DNA, the CDR3 is TGCGCCAGCAGCCACGGACAGGGGGGAGGCTACACCTTC. The whole variable domain, filled in from reference TRBV5-1 and TRBJ1-2, reads KAGVTQTPRYLIKTRGQQVTLSCSPISGHRSVSWYQQTPGQGLQFLFEYFSETQRNKGNFPGRFSGRQFSNSRSEMNVSTLELGDSALYLCASSHGQGGGYTFGSGTRLTVV.